This T cell receptor (beta chain) derives from a study of shared clonotypes between healthy human individuals. Method: immunoSEQ multiplex PCR; TCRdb's copy keeps in-frame clones and lacks some. The table lists around 330,000 clones, approximately 74% of them singletons. V lost 1 base, J lost 7 bases, and 10 bases stayed unmatched. From germline, CDR1 is SGHDT and CDR2 YYEEEE. The CDR3 contains 16 residues. The source of this sequence is a man aged 25 to 40 in good health. The sequenced material came from memory CD4+ T cells sorted from blood. The subset: CD45RA-negative fraction. V gene TRBV5-6 combines with J gene TRBJ1-5; 8 bases align to TRBD1. CDR3 in amino acids: CASSLQRAGGFQPQHF. CDR3 in DNA: TGTGCCAGCAGCTTGCAGAGGGCAGGGGGCTTCCAGCCCCAGCATTTT.